This T cell receptor (beta chain) is drawn from a study of low-dose radiotherapy and immunotherapy resistance in tumors. About the research overall: Cohort 2 patients were irradiated with 1 Gy every two weeks, reaching 13 Gy over 26 weeks. The drug cyclophosphamide was given into a vein at 200 mg/m2 every two weeks, one day before radiation and immunotherapy. Aspirin was administered orally at 300 mg daily for four cycles, commencing on cycle 1 day 1.

Priming of first-strand cDNA relied on TRAV- and TRBV-specific primers (covering alpha and beta chains). Using a constant-region primer together with a V-primer adapter, TCRs were subjected to approximately 20 PCR cycles of amplification. TCRdb called the reads again in MiXCR, with one record for every CDR3 protein. The sample includes 100,000 or so distinct CDR3 sequences, roughly 20% of them seen just once. The CDR3 is made up of 16 amino acids. V was clipped by 3 bases and J by 7 bases; unmatched bases: 6. CDR1 and CDR2 (germline): MGHDK, SYGVNS. Time point: after trial treatment. This sample's treatment: LDRT plus nivolumab, ipilimumab, low-dose cyclophosphamide and aspirin (RACIN trial). It was nivolumab, ipilimumab, aspirin, low-dose cyclophosphamide and low-dose radiotherapy that donors received.

The sample in question was PBMCs, obtained after low-dose radiotherapy plus immunotherapy. The clonotype originates from a male donor with prostate cancer. The chain combines TRBV25-1 with TRBJ1-6; 10 positions agree with TRBD1. CDR3: CASSDRQGAANSPLHF. CDR3 bases: TGTGCCAGCAGTGACCGACAGGGGGCCGCGAATTCACCCCTCCACTTT.